This TCR beta chain was recorded in a study of vaccination and CD4 T cells after COVID-19. Across the study: The study collected post-vaccine samples a median around 72 days after dose two, with a range of 14 to 241. General study findings and limits: Detection of a median roughly 83% of reactive clones in convalescent patients was confined to the period after vaccination. Spike mono-reactivity was found in 304 of the 307 vaccine-specific clones identified in convalescent patients.

Cultured CD4+ T-cell DNA underwent Oncomine TCR Beta short-read sequencing. TCRdb re-derived calls from the PCR reads in MiXCR, one entry per CDR3 protein. The data contain around 20,000 distinct CDR3 sequences, about 39% of them singletons. Treatment here: roughly 11-day PBMC culture with coronavirus spike peptide pools or control peptides (ViraFEST assay). Trimming took off 2 bases at V and 8 bases at J, with 9 bases between the two ends. The CDR3 contains 12 residues. Germline assignment: CDR1 MNHEY and CDR2 SVGAGI. This clonotype was observed a single time. The antigen remains undetermined. Sequenced sample: CD4+ T cells from blood, cultured in vitro. The clonotype originates from a human donor who had recovered from COVID-19. This chain links TRBV6-5 with TRBJ1-2; D gene unclear. The CDR3 DNA follows: TGTGCCAGCAGTTACGGACGGTTCGGCTACACCTTC. Translated: CASSYGRFGYTF.